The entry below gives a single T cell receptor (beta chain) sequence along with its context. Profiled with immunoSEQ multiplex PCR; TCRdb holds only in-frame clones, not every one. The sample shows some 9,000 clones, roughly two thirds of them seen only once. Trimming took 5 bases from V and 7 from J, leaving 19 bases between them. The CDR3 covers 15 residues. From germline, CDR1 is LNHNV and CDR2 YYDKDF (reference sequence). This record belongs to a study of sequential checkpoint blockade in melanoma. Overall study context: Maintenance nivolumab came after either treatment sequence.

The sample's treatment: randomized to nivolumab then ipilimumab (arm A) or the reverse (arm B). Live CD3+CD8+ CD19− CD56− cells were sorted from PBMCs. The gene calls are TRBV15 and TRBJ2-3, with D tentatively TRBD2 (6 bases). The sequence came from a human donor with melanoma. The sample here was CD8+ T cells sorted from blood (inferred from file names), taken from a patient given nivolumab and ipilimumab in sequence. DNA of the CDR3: TGTGCCACCAGCGACCCACCGGAGGGGAAGAATACGCAGTATTTT. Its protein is CATSDPPEGKNTQYF.